The 15 T cell receptor beta chains presented below share a single source sample, sequenced in a study of blood T cell repertoires in COVID-19. Produced via immunoSEQ multiplex PCR; TCRdb's table is partial and in-frame only. This table holds 150,000 or so clones, more than 70% found once. The sequencing input was peripheral blood. The receptors originated from a human donor in a cohort sampled during active COVID-19.

The chain recombines TRBV3-1 (or the pseudogene TRBV3-2) with TRBJ2-3; tentatively, D is TRBD2 (7 bases). The CDR3 has 15 residues. V dropped 11 bases and J dropped 2 bases, with 20 bases sitting between them. Germline V lookup: CDR1 LGHDT, CDR2 YNNKEL (reference sequence). The CDR3 here is CAVSGGRSLTDTQYF. Written as DNA, the CDR3 is TGTGCCGTATCCGGGGGGCGGAGCCTCACAGATACGCAGTATTTT.

The gene calls are TRBV6-5 and TRBJ2-3, with D unclear. Germline assignment: CDR1 MNHEY and CDR2 SVGAGI. Deletions cut 8 bases from V and 2 bases from J, with 11 bases between. This CDR3 spans 13 amino acids. The CDR3, as DNA: TGTGCCAGCGTTCGAGGTTCCACAGATACGCAGTATTTT. It yields the protein CASVRGSTDTQYF.

The rearrangement links TRBV5-1 to TRBJ2-7; D perhaps matches TRBD1 (6 bases). The V and J ends lost 5 bases and 3 bases respectively, with 18 bases between them. The V gene's germline CDR1 is SGHRS and CDR2 YFSETQ. The CDR3 is 15 amino acids. The CDR3 DNA follows: TGCGCCAGCAGACGTAACAGGGAGTTAGGCTACGAGCAGTACTTC. It yields the protein CASRRNRELGYEQYF.

There are a few counts of this clone. The chain combines TRBV19 with TRBJ1-1; maybe TRBD1 (5 bases). Trimming stripped 6 bases from V and 6 bases from J, with 23 bases between. Germline loops: CDR1 LNHDA, CDR2 SQIVND (reference sequence). The CDR3 totals 16 residues. CDR3 amino acids: CASSPILEGFGAEAFF. CDR3 in DNA: TGTGCCAGTAGCCCAATATTGGAGGGGTTTGGGGCTGAAGCTTTCTTT.

This chain connects TRBV6-6 to TRBJ1-3; D unclear. V was shortened by 2 bases and J by 9 bases, with 11 bases between the two germline ends. CDR3 length: 13 residues. The germline V gene encodes CDR1 MNHNY and CDR2 SVGAGI (reference sequence). CDR3 in DNA: TGTGCCAGCAGTTACCAGTTCGGGAGCACCATATATTTT. Translated, it gives CASSYQFGSTIYF.

This sequence joins TRBV28 and TRBJ2-7, with D tentatively TRBD1 (6 bases). The V end lost 6 bases, the J end lost 2 bases, and 20 bases lay between the germline ends. The CDR3 totals 16 residues. Germline V gene sequence: CDR1 MDHEN, CDR2 SYDVKM. CDR3 DNA: TGTGCCAGCAGACAACCACAGGGAATTTCTACCTACGAGCAGTACTTC. It yields the protein CASRQPQGISTYEQYF.

The chain couples TRBV19 to TRBJ1-4; TRBD1 might be the D (5 bases). Germline values: CDR1 LNHDA, CDR2 SQIVND (reference sequence). This CDR3 comprises 15 residues. The ends were cut back, 3 bases at V and 8 bases at J, with 16 bases in the middle. This chain's CDR3 is CASSMGRGLKEKLFF. CDR3 nucleotide sequence: TGTGCCAGTAGTATGGGAAGGGGTTTAAAAGAAAAACTGTTTTTT.

The chain links TRBV28 to TRBJ1-1; tentatively, D is TRBD1 (5 bases). This CDR3 has 15 residues. Germline V gene lookup returns CDR1 MDHEN and CDR2 SYDVKM. V lost 6 bases and J lost 1, with 15 bases in between. The CDR3 DNA sequence: TGTGCCAGCAGAAGGGGAGGTGAGGGGAACACTGAAGCTTTCTTT. Translated, it gives CASRRGGEGNTEAFF.

The rearrangement links TRBV28 to TRBJ2-5; D call uncertain. Trimming pared 8 bases from V and 3 bases from J, leaving 7 bases between. This CDR3 contains 11 residues. Germline loops: CDR1 MDHEN, CDR2 SYDVKM. CDR3: CASAVKETQYF. Here the CDR3 DNA reads TGTGCCAGCGCAGTCAAAGAGACCCAGTACTTC. The full variable domain, rest sourced from reference TRBV28 and TRBJ2-5, is DVKVTQSSRYLVKRTGEKVFLECVQDMDHENMFWYRQDPGLGLRLIYFSYDVKMKEKGDIPEGYSVSREKKERFSLILESASTNQTSMYLCASAVKETQYFGPGTRLLVL.

This rearrangement joins TRBV6-5 to TRBJ2-2; TRBD2 aligns across 9 bases. Germline CDR1 and CDR2: MNHEY and SVGAGI. V trimming: 6 bases; J trimming: 7 bases; junction bases outside the gene matches: 9. The CDR3 has 15 residues. CDR3 DNA: TGTGCCAGCAGCGACATGGGACTAGCTTTCGGGGAGCTGTTTTTT. Amino acids: CASSDMGLAFGELFF.

The chain joins TRBV7-3 to TRBJ1-1, with a tentative D call TRBD1 (6 bases). The CDR3 length is 13 residues. Trimming pared 5 bases from V and 0 bases from J, leaving 7 bases between. From germline, CDR1 is SGHTA and CDR2 FQGTGA. The CDR3 coding sequence is TGTGCCAGCAGCGGGGACATGAACACTGAAGCTTTCTTT. The encoded protein is CASSGDMNTEAFF.

The chain couples TRBV4-3 to TRBJ1-2; no clear D. V was pared by 4 bases and J by 2 bases, with 11 bases between. CDR1 is LGHNA, CDR2 YSLEER, per germline. This CDR3 contains 14 residues. CDR3 sequence (DNA): TGCGCCAGCAGCCCACGGTATGTGAACTATGGCTACACCTTC. Translation gives CASSPRYVNYGYTF.

This chain links TRBV4-3 with TRBJ2-1; D is possibly TRBD2 (5 bases). From germline, CDR1 is LGHNA and CDR2 YSLEER. This CDR3 region has 15 residues. V was pared by 0 bases and J by 5 bases, with 11 bases between. CDR3 in DNA: TGCGCCAGCAGCCAAGATATGCGGGCAAACAATGAGCAGTTCTTC. Translating it yields CASSQDMRANNEQFF.

This clone was observed once. The V gene is TRBV4-2, the J gene TRBJ2-5, with 8 nucleotides matching TRBD2. Germline CDR1 reads LGHNA; CDR2 reads YNFKEQ. The ends lost 1 base at V and 2 bases at J; junction bases unmatched: 9. The CDR3 loop spans 17 amino acids. CDR3 sequence (DNA): TGTGCCAGCAGCCAAGGACCTGGAAGCGGGGGACAAGAGACCCAGTACTTC. Protein sequence: CASSQGPGSGGQETQYF.

This chain links TRBV7-6 with TRBJ1-3; the match to TRBD1 covers 7 bases. Germline-derived CDR1 and CDR2 are SGHVS and FNYEAQ. Trimming took 5 bases from V and 0 from J; bases not matched to a gene: 7. This CDR3 comprises 16 residues. CDR3 nucleotides: TGTGCCAGCAGCCCTCGACAGGGATACTCTGGAAACACCATATATTTT. Protein product: CASSPRQGYSGNTIYF.